Each of the 19 T cell receptor beta chains below was sequenced from the same sample in a study of early T cells in non-severe SARS-CoV-2 infection. Via MiXCR, TCRdb re-called the 5' RACE reads, giving one row per CDR3 protein. The table has about 59,000 distinct CDR3 sequences, around 12% seen once; the top ten hold approximately 2.9%. Sequenced material: whole blood. All receptors derive from an adult who was a healthcare worker with PCR-confirmed SARS-CoV-2 infection or an uninfected control (not recorded which).

This clonotype appeared many times. The gene calls are TRBV10-3 and TRBJ2-2; D unclear. The germline gives CDR1 ENHRY, CDR2 SYGVKD. This CDR3 contains 13 residues. Trimming pared 6 bases from V and 2 bases from J, leaving 7 bases between. This CDR3 is CAISGTNTGELFF. DNA of the CDR3: TGTGCCATCAGCGGCACCAACACCGGGGAGCTGTTTTTT.

This clonotype was detected many times. V is TRBV5-1 and J is TRBJ1-2; 10 bases are a match to TRBD1. Germline V gene data show CDR1 as SGHRS and CDR2 as YFSETQ. The CDR3 is made up of 16 amino acids. Trimming at V came to 3 bases and at J to 4 bases, leaving 9 bases not matched to a gene. This chain's CDR3 is CASSSVPGQGTYGYTF. CDR3 nucleotides: TGCGCCAGCAGCTCCGTCCCGGGACAGGGGACCTATGGCTACACCTTC.

The sample holds a few counts of this clonotype. The chain is built from TRBV6-6 and TRBJ1-2; no clear D. The germline V gene encodes CDR1 MNHNY and CDR2 SVGAGI (reference sequence). CDR3 size: 14 residues. The V end lost 6 bases, the J end lost 4 bases, and 15 bases lay between the germline ends. In nucleotides, the CDR3 is TGTGCCAGCAGGACCTACGACCGATTCTATGGCTACACCTTC. Protein: CASRTYDRFYGYTF.

This clonotype was seen at least ten times. V usage is TRBV5-1 and J usage is TRBJ2-7; 10 bases are a match to TRBD2. V dropped 3 bases and J dropped 3; count of bases not matched to a gene: 6. This CDR3 is 15 amino acids long. CDR1 is SGHRS and CDR2 is YFSETQ in the germline V gene. The CDR3 coding sequence is TGCGCCAGCAGCTCGACAGCGGGAGGGATCTACGAGCAGTACTTC. Encoded protein: CASSSTAGGIYEQYF.

In its sample, this clonotype was seen many times. This chain connects TRBV10-3 to TRBJ2-5; D unclear. This CDR3 spans 14 amino acids. Between the trimmed V and J ends, which lost 0 bases and 2 bases, there was a span of 7 bases. Per the germline V gene, CDR1 is ENHRY and CDR2 is SYGVKD. The CDR3 reads CAISESPSQETQYF. The DNA for the CDR3 is TGTGCCATCAGTGAGTCACCGTCACAAGAGACCCAGTACTTC.

This clonotype was seen many times. This chain uses TRBV7-3 with TRBJ2-1, with 7 bases fitting TRBD2. In germline, CDR1 is SGHTA, CDR2 FQGTGA. V was pared by 0 bases and J by 0 bases, with 2 bases of the junction left unmatched. The CDR3 extends over 16 amino acids. The CDR3 region has the DNA TGTGCCAGCAGCTTAACAGGCGGGAGCTCCTACAATGAGCAGTTCTTC. Translating it yields CASSLTGGSSYNEQFF.

This clonotype was recorded at least ten times. The chain joins TRBV15 to TRBJ1-3, with 9 bases lining up with TRBD1. V dropped 3 bases and J dropped 0; count of bases not matched to a gene: 0. The CDR3 sequence is 15 residues long. Germline CDR1 LNHNV, CDR2 YYDKDF (reference sequence). Here the CDR3 DNA reads TGTGCCACCAGCAGGACAGGGGGCTCTGGAAACACCATATATTTT. Amino acids: CATSRTGGSGNTIYF.

The chain employs TRBV28 and TRBJ2-3, with 7 positions matching TRBD1. With V trimmed by 7 bases and J by 5 bases, 12 bases remained unmatched. The V gene's germline CDR1 is MDHEN and CDR2 SYDVKM. This CDR3 is built from 15 residues. CDR3 bases: TGTGCCAGCATTAAGACCAGACAGGGAATAGATACGCAGTATTTT. Translated: CASIKTRQGIDTQYF.

This clonotype has more than one count but fewer than ten. The rearrangement links TRBV5-1 to TRBJ1-2, with a tentative D call TRBD1 (5 bases). Trimming removed 0 bases from V and 8 bases from J, with 14 bases in between. Germline V gene data show CDR1 as SGHRS and CDR2 as YFSETQ. There are 14 residues in the CDR3. The CDR3 DNA is TGCGCCAGCAGCTTGGAGATGCAGGGCTGGGGCTACACCTTC. This translates into CASSLEMQGWGYTF. Full variable domain (remainder filled in from reference TRBV5-1 and TRBJ1-2): KAGVTQTPRYLIKTRGQQVTLSCSPISGHRSVSWYQQTPGQGLQFLFEYFSETQRNKGNFPGRFSGRQFSNSRSEMNVSTLELGDSALYLCASSLEMQGWGYTFGSGTRLTVV.

This clonotype was seen at least ten times. The rearrangement links TRBV9 to TRBJ1-6, with D uncertain. Germline CDR1 reads SGDLS; CDR2 reads YYNGEE. Trimming shortened V by 2 bases and J by 6 bases, and 9 bases separated the two germline ends. The length of the CDR3 is 14 residues. As DNA, the CDR3 is TGTGCCAGCAGCGTCGGACGGGTTAATTCACCCCTCCACTTT. Translation gives CASSVGRVNSPLHF.

At least ten counts were recorded for this clonotype. The chain employs TRBV28 and TRBJ2-1, with TRBD1 matching over 9 bases. CDR3 length: 15 residues. Germline values: CDR1 MDHEN, CDR2 SYDVKM. Trimming took 5 bases from V and 6 from J; bases not matched to a gene: 8. CDR3 DNA: TGTGCCAGCAGTATCACGTCGACAGGGGGCAATGAGCAGTTCTTC. It codes for CASSITSTGGNEQFF. Full variable domain (remainder filled in from reference TRBV28 and TRBJ2-1): DVKVTQSSRYLVKRTGEKVFLECVQDMDHENMFWYRQDPGLGLRLIYFSYDVKMKEKGDIPEGYSVSREKKERFSLILESASTNQTSMYLCASSITSTGGNEQFFGPGTRLTVL.

The chain carries TRBV6-6 and TRBJ2-1, with D maybe TRBD2 (6 bases). The CDR3 covers 18 residues. The germline V gene encodes CDR1 MNHNY and CDR2 SVGAGI (reference sequence). The V end was cut by 3 bases, the J end by 0 bases, with 18 bases between. The CDR3 DNA is TGTGCCAGCAGTTATAGAGGAGGGACGCACAGCTCCTACAATGAGCAGTTCTTC. Its protein product is CASSYRGGTHSSYNEQFF.

This clonotype has at least ten counts. This rearrangement joins TRBV2 to TRBJ2-3; D may be TRBD1 (6 bases). The V gene lost 4 bases and the J gene lost 4 bases, with 12 bases spanning the gap. The CDR3 length is 14 residues. CDR1 and CDR2 (germline): SNHLY, FYNNEI. The CDR3 coding sequence is TGTGCCAGCAGTGCTACAGGGATCGCAGATACGCAGTATTTT. Protein sequence: CASSATGIADTQYF.

This clonotype was seen many times. V and J are TRBV5-4 and TRBJ1-1, with TRBD1 matching 8 bases. CDR1 and CDR2 (germline): SGHNT, YYREEE (reference sequence). Trimming cost V 3 bases and J 0 bases; bases outside gene matches: 4. This CDR3 has 15 amino acids. The CDR3 DNA is TGTGCCAGCAGCTCCAGGACAGGGCTGAACACTGAAGCTTTCTTT. Protein sequence: CASSSRTGLNTEAFF.

The genes are TRBV7-6 and TRBJ2-2; 8 nucleotides match TRBD1. J was trimmed by 0 bases and V by 5 bases; bases with no gene match: 8. Germline-derived CDR1 and CDR2 are SGHVS and FNYEAQ. This CDR3 has 17 residues. The CDR3 loop reads CASSPIPQGANTGELFF. CDR3 bases: TGTGCCAGCAGCCCGATTCCACAGGGGGCGAACACCGGGGAGCTGTTTTTT.

This clonotype was seen more than once but under ten times. The chain uses TRBV15 and TRBJ1-5; 8 bases are shared with TRBD1. The CDR3 loop spans 17 amino acids. Germline loops: CDR1 LNHNV, CDR2 YYDKDF (reference sequence). V shed 1 base and J 2 bases; nucleotides not matched to a gene: 7. This CDR3 reads CATSRGTGPSGNQPQHF. CDR3 bases: TGTGCCACCAGCAGAGGGACAGGGCCCTCCGGCAATCAGCCCCAGCATTTT.

This clonotype was seen a few times. CDR3 region: CASSLASGTYNEQFF. Here the CDR3 DNA reads TGTGCCAGCAGCTTAGCTAGCGGGACCTACAATGAGCAGTTCTTC. The genes are TRBV7-2 and TRBJ2-1; 8 nucleotides line up with TRBD2. With V trimmed by 0 bases and J by 2 bases, 0 bases remained unmatched. This CDR3 spans 15 amino acids. Germline assignment: CDR1 SGHTA and CDR2 FQGNSA.

This clonotype was observed many times. The CDR3: CASSPLGSAAYNEQFF. CDR3 bases: TGTGCCAGCAGTCCCCTAGGTTCGGCAGCCTACAATGAGCAGTTCTTC. V gene TRBV28 combines with J gene TRBJ2-1; D gene uncertain. Germline V gene lookup returns CDR1 MDHEN and CDR2 SYDVKM. This CDR3 comprises 16 residues. V was trimmed by 5 bases and J by 2 bases, leaving 16 bases between them.

A few counts support this clonotype. The V and J genes are TRBV28 and TRBJ1-1; D is uncertain. CDR3 length equals 12 residues. V lost 6 bases, J lost 4 bases, and 9 bases lay in between. Germline lookup yields CDR1 MDHEN and CDR2 SYDVKM. The CDR3 here is CASSSKPTEAFF. CDR3 bases: TGTGCCAGCAGCTCCAAACCCACTGAAGCTTTCTTT.